This T cell receptor beta chain stems from a study of control samples from healthy donors and cancer patients. Measured with immunoSEQ multiplex PCR; TCRdb has only the in-frame clones, and not every one. Of some 150,000 clones in the sample, 90% to 95% were seen once. J lost 5 bases, V lost 0 bases, and 2 bases had no gene match. Looked up from germline, CDR1 is LGHDT and CDR2 is YNNKEL (reference sequence). The CDR3 length is 15 residues. The gene calls are TRBV3-1 (or the pseudogene TRBV3-2) and TRBJ2-5; 11 bases agree with TRBD2. This receptor was identified in a man aged 35 to 55 in good health. Sequenced material: blood. The CDR3 protein is CASSQDPSGRETQYF. The CDR3 nucleotides read TGTGCCAGCAGCCAAGATCCTAGCGGGAGGGAGACCCAGTACTTC.